This T cell receptor beta chain was identified during a study of blood T cells in healthy people across ages. For the study at large: Per every two T cells, about one barcoded beta molecule was captured by template switching. The study's findings and limits: Naive CD4+ cells and diversity were both higher in long-lived donors than in aged donors. Diversity of TCR beta per million T cells declined in a roughly linear way with age.

The length of the CDR3 is 16 residues. V was pared by 7 bases and J by 7 bases, with 26 bases between. Primed by a sample-barcoded 5' primer and a J-beta primer mix, a second PCR proceeded for about 7 to 11 cycles. TCRdb itself ran the 5' RACE reads through MiXCR, one entry per CDR3 protein. Seen here are approximately 1.5 million distinct CDR3 sequences, 30% to 35% observed once, and the top ten hold about 10%. Isolation recovered at least 6.5 million PBMCs from every sample. Points on this clonotype: The antigen is not known.

The sample comprised blood. This sequence originates from a woman in her 30s in good health. The chain has TRBV12-3 or TRBV12-4 and TRBJ2-7; D might be TRBD2 (6 bases). The DNA of the CDR3 is TGTGCCAGCACCTTCGGTGGATGGCGGGGCCTTCAGGAGCAGTACTTC. Encoded protein: CASTFGGWRGLQEQYF.